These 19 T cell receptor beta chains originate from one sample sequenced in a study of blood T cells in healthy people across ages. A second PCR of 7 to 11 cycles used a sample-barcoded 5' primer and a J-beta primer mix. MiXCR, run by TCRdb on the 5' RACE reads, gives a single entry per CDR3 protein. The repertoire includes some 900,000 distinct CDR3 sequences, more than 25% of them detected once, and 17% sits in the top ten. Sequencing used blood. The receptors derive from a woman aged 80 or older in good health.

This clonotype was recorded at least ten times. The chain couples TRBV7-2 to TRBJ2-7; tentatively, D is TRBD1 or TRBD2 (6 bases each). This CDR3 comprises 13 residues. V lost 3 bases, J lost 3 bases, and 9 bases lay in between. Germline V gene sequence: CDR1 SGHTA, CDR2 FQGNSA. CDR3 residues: CASSLGGRYEQYF. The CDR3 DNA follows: TGTGCCAGCAGCTTGGGGGGCCGCTACGAGCAGTACTTC.

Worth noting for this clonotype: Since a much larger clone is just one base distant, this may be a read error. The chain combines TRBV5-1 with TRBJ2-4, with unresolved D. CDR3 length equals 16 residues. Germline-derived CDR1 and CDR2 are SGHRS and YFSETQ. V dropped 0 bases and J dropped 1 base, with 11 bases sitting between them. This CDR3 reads CASSLGAESAKNIQYF. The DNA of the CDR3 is TGCGCCAGCAGCTTGGGGGCTGAGAGCGCCAAAAACATTCAGTACTTC.

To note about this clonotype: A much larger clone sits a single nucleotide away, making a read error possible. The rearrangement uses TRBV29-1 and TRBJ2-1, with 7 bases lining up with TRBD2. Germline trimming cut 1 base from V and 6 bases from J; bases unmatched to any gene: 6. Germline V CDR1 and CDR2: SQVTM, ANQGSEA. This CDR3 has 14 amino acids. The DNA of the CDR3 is TGCAGCGTTGAAGCGGCTAGCGGACTCAATGAGCAGTTCTTC. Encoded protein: CSVEAASGLNEQFF.

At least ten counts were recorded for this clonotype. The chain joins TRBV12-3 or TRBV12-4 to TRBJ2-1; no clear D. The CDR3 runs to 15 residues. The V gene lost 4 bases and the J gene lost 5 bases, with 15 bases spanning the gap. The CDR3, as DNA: TGTGCCAGCAGTTCGATACCGGACCTGAACAATGAGCAGTTCTTC. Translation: CASSSIPDLNNEQFF.

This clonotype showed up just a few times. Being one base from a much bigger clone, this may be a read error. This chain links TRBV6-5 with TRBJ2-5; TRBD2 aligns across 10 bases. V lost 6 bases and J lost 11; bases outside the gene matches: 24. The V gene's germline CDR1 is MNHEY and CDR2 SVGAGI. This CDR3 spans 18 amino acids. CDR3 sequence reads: CASSSTLTSGGAHNEQYF. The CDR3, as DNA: TGTGCCAGCAGCTCCACCCTTACGAGCGGGGGGGCCCACAATGAGCAGTACTTC.

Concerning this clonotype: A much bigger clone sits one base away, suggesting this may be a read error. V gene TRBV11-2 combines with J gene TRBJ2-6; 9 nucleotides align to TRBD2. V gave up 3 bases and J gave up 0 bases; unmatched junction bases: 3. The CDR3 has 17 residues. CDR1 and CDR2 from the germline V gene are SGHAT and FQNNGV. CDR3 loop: CASSFASGTSGANVLTF. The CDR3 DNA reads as TGTGCCAGCAGCTTTGCTAGCGGGACCTCTGGGGCCAACGTCCTGACTTTC.

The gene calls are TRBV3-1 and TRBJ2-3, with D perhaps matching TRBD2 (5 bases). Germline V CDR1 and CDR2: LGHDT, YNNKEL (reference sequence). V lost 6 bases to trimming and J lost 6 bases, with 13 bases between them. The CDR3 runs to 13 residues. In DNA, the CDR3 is TGTGCCAGCAGATCTGACTGGGAGGATACGCAGTATTTT. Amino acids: CASRSDWEDTQYF.

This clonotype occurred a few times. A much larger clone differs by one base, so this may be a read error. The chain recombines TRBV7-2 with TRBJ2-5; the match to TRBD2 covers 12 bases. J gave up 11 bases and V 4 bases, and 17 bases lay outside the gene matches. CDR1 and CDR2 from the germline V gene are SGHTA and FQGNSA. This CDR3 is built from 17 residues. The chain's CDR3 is CASSSALLAGGSKGQYF. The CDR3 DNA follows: TGTGCCAGCAGCTCCGCCCTCCTAGCGGGGGGGTCGAAGGGTCAGTACTTC.

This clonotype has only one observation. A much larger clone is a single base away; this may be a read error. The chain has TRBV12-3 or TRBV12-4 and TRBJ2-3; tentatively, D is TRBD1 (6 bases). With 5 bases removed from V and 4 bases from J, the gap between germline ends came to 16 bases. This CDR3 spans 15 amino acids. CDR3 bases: TGTGCCAGCAGTCACCCGGGACAAGTCGCAGATACGCAGTATTTT. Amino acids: CASSHPGQVADTQYF.

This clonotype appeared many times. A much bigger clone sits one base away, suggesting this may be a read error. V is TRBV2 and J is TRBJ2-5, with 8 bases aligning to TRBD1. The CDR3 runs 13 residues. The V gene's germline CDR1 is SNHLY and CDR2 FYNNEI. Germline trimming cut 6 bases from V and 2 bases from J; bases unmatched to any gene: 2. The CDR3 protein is CASRRDRQETQYF. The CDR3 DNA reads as TGTGCCAGCAGGCGGGACAGGCAAGAGACCCAGTACTTC. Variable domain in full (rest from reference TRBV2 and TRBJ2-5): EPEVTQTPSHQVTQMGQEVILRCVPISNHLYFYWYRQILGQKVEFLVSFYNNEISEKSEIFDDQFSVERPDGSNFTLKIRSTKLEDSAMYFCASRRDRQETQYFGPGTRLLVL.

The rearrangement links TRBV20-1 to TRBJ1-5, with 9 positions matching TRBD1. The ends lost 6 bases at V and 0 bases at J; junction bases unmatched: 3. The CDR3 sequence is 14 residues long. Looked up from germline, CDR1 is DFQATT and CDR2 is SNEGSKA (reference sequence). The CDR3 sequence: CSAGQGSSNQPQHF. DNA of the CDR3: TGCAGTGCGGGACAGGGTAGTAGCAATCAGCCCCAGCATTTT.

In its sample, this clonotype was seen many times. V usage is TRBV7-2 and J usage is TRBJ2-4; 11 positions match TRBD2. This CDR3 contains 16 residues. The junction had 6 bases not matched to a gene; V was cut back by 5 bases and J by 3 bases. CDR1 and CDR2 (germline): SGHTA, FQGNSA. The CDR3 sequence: CASSGSGGAGKNIQYF. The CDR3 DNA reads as TGTGCCAGCAGCGGTAGCGGGGGGGCCGGCAAAAACATTCAGTACTTC.

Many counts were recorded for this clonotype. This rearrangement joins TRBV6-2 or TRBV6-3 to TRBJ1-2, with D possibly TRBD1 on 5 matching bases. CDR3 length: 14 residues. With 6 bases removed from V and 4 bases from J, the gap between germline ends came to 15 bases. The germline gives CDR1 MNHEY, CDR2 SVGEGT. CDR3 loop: CASREMAGPYGYTF. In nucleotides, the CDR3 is TGTGCCAGCAGAGAGATGGCGGGACCCTATGGCTACACCTTC.

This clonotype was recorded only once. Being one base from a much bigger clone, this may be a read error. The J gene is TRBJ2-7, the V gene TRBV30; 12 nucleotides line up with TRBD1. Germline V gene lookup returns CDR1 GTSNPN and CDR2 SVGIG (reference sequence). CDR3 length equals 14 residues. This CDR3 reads CACTGTGGSYERYF. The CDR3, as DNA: TGTGCCTGCACCGGGACAGGGGGCTCCTACGAGCGGTACTTC.

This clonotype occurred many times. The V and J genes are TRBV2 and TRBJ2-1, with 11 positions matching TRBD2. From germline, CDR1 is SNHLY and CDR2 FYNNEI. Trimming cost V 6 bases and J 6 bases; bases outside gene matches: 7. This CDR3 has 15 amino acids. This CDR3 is CASRTTSGGRNEQFF. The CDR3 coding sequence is TGTGCCAGCAGGACAACTAGCGGGGGACGCAATGAGCAGTTCTTC.

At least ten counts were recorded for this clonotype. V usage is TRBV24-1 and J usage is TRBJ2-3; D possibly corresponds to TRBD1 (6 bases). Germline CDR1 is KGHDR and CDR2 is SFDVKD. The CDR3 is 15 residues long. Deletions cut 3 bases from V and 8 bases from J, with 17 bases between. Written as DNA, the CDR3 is TGTGCCACCAGTGATCCGACAGGTTTAACTAGTACGCAGTATTTT. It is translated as CATSDPTGLTSTQYF.

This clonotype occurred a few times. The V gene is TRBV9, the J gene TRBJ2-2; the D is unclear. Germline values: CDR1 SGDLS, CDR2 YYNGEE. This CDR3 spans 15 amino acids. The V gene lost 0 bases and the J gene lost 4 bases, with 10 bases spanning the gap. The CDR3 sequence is CASSVDGQVTGELFF. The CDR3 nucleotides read TGTGCCAGCAGCGTAGATGGGCAGGTCACCGGGGAGCTGTTTTTT.

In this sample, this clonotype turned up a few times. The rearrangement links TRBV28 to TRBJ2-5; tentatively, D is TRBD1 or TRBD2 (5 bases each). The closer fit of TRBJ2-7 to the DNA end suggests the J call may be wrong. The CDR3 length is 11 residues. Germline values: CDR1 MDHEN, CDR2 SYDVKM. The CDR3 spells CASSGTHEQYF. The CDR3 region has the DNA TGTGCCAGCAGCGGGACCCACGAGCAGTACTTC.

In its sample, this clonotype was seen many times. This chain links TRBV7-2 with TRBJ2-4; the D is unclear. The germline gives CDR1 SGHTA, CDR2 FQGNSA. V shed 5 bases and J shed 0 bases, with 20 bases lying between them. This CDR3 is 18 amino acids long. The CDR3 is CASSLTYSFTLAKNIQYF. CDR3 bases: TGTGCCAGCAGCCTCACTTACAGCTTTACGCTAGCCAAAAACATTCAGTACTTC. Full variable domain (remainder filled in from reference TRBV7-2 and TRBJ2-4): GAGVSQSPSNKVTEKGKDVELRCDPISGHTALYWYRQSLGQGLEFLIYFQGNSAPDKSGLPSDRFSAERTGGSVSTLTIQRTQQEDSAVYLCASSLTYSFTLAKNIQYFGAGTRLSVL.